This TCR beta chain was profiled in a study of blood T cell repertoires in COVID-19. Across the whole study: T cells, B-cell-depleted T cells, or PBMCs provided the cDNA or gDNA that served as material.

Germline V lookup: CDR1 KGHSH, CDR2 LQKENI. J gave up 6 bases and V 5 bases, and 2 bases lay outside the gene matches. The CDR3 length is 13 residues. The protocol was immunoSEQ multiplex PCR, while the TCRdb copy is restricted to in-frame clones and leaves out a portion. Counted here are under 150,000 clones, more than 70% occurring once; the ten biggest clones make up roughly 13%. The clonotype was recovered from a man aged 60 to 75 with active or convalescent COVID-19. J is TRBJ1-4 and V is TRBV18; TRBD1 agrees at 8 bases. Sample: peripheral blood. DNA for the CDR3: TGTGCCAGCTCAGAGACAGGGGATGAAAAACTGTTTTTT. It translates to CASSETGDEKLFF.